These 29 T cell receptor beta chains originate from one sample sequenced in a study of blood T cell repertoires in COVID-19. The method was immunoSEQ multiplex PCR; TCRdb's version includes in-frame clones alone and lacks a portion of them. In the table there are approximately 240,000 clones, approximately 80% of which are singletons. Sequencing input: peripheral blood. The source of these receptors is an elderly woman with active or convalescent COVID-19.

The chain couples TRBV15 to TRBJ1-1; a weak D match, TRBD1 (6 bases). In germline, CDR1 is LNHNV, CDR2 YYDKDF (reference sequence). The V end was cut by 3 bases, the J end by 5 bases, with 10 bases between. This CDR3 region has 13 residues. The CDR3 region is CATSSYRETEAFF. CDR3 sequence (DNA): TGTGCCACCAGCAGCTACAGGGAAACTGAAGCTTTCTTT.

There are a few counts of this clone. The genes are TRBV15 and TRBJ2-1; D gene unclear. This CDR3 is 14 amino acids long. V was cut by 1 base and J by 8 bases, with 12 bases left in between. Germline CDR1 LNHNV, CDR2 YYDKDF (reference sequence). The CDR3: CATSRVARIDEQFF. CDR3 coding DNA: TGTGCCACCAGCAGAGTGGCTAGAATCGATGAGCAGTTCTTC.

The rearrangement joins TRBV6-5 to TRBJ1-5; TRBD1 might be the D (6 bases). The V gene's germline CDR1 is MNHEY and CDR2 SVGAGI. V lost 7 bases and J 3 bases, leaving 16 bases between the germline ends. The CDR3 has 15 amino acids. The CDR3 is CASIRSGGANQPQHF. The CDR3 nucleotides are TGTGCCAGCATTCGGTCTGGGGGCGCCAATCAGCCCCAGCATTTT.

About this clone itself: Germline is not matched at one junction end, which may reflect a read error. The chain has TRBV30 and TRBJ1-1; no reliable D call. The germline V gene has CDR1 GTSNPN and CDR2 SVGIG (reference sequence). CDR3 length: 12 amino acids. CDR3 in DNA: TGTGCCTGGAGTGTCCTCCGTCTGAGGTGGCTCTTT. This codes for CAWSVLRLRWLF.

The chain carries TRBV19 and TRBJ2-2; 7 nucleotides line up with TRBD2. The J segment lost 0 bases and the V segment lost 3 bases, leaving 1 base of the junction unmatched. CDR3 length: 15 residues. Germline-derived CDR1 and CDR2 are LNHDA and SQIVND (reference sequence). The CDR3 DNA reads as TGTGCCAGTAGTATGGGGGGGACGAACACCGGGGAGCTGTTTTTT. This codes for CASSMGGTNTGELFF. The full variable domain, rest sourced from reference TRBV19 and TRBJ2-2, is DGGITQSPKYLFRKEGQNVTLSCEQNLNHDAMYWYRQDPGQGLRLIYYSQIVNDFQKGDIAEGYSVSREKKESFPLTVTSAQKNPTAFYLCASSMGGTNTGELFFGEGSRLTVL.

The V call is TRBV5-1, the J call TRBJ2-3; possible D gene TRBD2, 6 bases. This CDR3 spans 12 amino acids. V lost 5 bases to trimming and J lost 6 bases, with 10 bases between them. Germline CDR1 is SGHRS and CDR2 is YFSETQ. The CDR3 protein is CASSSEGDTQYF. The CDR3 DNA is TGCGCCAGCAGTTCGGAGGGGGATACGCAGTATTTT.

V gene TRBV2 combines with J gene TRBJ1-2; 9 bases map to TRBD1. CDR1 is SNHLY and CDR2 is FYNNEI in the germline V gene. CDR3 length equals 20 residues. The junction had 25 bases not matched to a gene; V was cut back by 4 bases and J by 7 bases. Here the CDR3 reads CASSGLTGGWGSGIGLGYTF. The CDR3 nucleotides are TGTGCCAGCAGTGGATTAACAGGGGGCTGGGGTAGTGGAATAGGTCTTGGCTACACCTTC.

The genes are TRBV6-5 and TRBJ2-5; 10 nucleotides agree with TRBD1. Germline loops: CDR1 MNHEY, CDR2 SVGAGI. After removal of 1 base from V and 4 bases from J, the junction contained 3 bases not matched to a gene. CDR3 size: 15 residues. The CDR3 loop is CASSYYRTGGETQYF. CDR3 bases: TGTGCCAGCAGTTACTATAGGACAGGGGGAGAGACCCAGTACTTC.

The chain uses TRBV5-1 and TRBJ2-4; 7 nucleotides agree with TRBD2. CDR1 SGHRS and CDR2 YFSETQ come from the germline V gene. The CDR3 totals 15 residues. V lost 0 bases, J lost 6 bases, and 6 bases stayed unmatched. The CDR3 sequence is CASSLAQGGGNIQYF. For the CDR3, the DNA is TGCGCCAGCAGCTTGGCCCAGGGCGGGGGAAACATTCAGTACTTC.

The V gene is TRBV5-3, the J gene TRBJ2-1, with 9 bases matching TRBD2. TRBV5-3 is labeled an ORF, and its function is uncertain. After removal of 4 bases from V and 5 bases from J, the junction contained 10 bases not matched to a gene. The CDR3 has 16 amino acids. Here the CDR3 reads CARSNTLAGVNNEQFF. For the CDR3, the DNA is TGTGCCAGAAGCAACACCTTAGCGGGGGTTAACAATGAGCAGTTCTTC.

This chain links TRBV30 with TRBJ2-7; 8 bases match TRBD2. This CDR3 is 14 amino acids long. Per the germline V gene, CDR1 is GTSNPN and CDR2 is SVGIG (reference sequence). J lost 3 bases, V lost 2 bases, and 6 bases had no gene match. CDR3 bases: TGTGCCTGGAGTTTGAAGCGGGAGATCTACGAGCAGTACTTC. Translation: CAWSLKREIYEQYF. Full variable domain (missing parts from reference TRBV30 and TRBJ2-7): SQTIHQWPATLVQPVGSPLSLECTVEGTSNPNLYWYRQAAGRGLQLLFYSVGIGQISSEVPQNLSASRPQDRQFILSSKKLLLSDSGFYLCAWSLKREIYEQYFGPGTRLTVT.

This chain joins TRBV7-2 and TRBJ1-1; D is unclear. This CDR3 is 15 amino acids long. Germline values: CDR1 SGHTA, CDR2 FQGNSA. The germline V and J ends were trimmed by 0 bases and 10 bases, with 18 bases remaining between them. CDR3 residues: CASSLAKERSQAAFF. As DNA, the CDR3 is TGTGCCAGCAGCTTAGCGAAAGAACGCAGCCAGGCAGCTTTCTTT.

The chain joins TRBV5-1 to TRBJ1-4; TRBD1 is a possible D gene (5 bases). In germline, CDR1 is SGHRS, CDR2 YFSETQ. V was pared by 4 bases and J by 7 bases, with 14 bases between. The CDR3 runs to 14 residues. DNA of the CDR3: TGCGCCAGCAGCGGAGGGGTTCAAGGTGAAAAACTGTTTTTT. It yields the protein CASSGGVQGEKLFF. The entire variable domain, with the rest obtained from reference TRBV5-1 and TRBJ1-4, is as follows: KAGVTQTPRYLIKTRGQQVTLSCSPISGHRSVSWYQQTPGQGLQFLFEYFSETQRNKGNFPGRFSGRQFSNSRSEMNVSTLELGDSALYLCASSGGVQGEKLFFGSGTQLSVL.

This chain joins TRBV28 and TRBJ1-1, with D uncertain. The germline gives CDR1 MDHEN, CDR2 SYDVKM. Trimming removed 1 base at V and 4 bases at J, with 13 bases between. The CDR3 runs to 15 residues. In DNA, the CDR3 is TGTGCCAGCAGTTTATACGGGGTTCTGGGCACTGAAGCTTTCTTT. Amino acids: CASSLYGVLGTEAFF.

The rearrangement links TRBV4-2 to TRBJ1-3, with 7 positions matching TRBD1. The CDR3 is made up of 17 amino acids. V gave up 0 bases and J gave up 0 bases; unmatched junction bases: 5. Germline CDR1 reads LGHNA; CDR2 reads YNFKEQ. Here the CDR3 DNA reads TGTGCCAGCAGCCAAGAAACAGGGGCGAACTCTGGAAACACCATATATTTT. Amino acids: CASSQETGANSGNTIYF.

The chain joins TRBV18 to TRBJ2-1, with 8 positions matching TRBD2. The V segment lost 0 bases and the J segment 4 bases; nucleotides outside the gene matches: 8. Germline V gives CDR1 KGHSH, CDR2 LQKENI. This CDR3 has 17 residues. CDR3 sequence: CASSPPGGGLGYNEQFF. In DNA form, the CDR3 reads TGTGCCAGCTCACCACCGGGCGGGGGGCTCGGGTACAATGAGCAGTTCTTC.

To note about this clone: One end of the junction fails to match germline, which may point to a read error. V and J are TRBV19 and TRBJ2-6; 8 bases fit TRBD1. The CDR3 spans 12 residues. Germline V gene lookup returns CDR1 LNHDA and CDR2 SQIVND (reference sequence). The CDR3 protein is CASSMGQARHNF. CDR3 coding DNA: TGTGCCAGTAGTATGGGACAGGCCCGGCACAATTTC.

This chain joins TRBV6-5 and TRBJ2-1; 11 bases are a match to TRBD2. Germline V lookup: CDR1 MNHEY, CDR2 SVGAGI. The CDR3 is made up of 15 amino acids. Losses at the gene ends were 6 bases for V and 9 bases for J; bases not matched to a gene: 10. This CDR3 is CASRQAGLAVLEQFF. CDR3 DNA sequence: TGTGCCAGCAGACAAGCGGGACTAGCGGTGCTTGAGCAGTTCTTC.

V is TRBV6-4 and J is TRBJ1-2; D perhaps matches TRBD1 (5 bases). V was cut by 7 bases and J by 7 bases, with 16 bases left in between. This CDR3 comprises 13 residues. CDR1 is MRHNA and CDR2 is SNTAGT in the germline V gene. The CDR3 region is CASNAGGTGGYTF. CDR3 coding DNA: TGTGCCAGCAACGCGGGGGGAACGGGTGGCTACACCTTC.

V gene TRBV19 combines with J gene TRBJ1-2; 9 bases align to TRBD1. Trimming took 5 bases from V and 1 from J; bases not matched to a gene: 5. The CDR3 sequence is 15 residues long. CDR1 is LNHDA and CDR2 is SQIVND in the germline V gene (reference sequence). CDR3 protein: CASSRGQGRNYGYTF. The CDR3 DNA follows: TGTGCCAGTAGTCGGGGACAGGGTCGTAACTATGGCTACACCTTC. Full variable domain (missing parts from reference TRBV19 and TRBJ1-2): DGGITQSPKYLFRKEGQNVTLSCEQNLNHDAMYWYRQDPGQGLRLIYYSQIVNDFQKGDIAEGYSVSREKKESFPLTVTSAQKNPTAFYLCASSRGQGRNYGYTFGSGTRLTVV.

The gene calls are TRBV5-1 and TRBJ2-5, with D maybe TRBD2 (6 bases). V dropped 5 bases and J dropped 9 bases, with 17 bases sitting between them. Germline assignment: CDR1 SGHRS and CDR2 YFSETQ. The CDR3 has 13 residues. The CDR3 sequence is CASRPGARVAQYF. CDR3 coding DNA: TGCGCCAGCAGGCCGGGAGCCAGAGTGGCCCAGTACTTC.

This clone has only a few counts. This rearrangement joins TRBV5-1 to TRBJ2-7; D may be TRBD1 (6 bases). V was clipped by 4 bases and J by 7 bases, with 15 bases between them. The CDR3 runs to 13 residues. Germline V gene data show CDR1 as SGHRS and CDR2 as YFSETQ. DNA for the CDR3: TGCGCCAGCAGCGCAATACAGGGTCATGAGCAGTACTTC. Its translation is CASSAIQGHEQYF.

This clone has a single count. CDR3 protein: CASSPGVSGRAYNEQFF. For the CDR3, the DNA is TGTGCCAGCAGCCCAGGGGTTAGCGGGAGGGCATACAATGAGCAGTTCTTC. The J gene is TRBJ2-1, the V gene TRBV7-9; 11 bases align to TRBD2. Trimming took 5 bases from V and 4 from J; bases not matched to a gene: 10. Germline-derived CDR1 and CDR2 are SEHNR and FQNEAQ (reference sequence). The CDR3 length is 17 residues.

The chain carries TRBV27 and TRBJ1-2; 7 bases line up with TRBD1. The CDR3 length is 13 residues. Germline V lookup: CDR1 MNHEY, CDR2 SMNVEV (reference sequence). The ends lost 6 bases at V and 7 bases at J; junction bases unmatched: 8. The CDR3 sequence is CASRLTGESGYTF. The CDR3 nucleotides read TGTGCCAGCAGACTAACAGGGGAAAGTGGCTACACCTTC.

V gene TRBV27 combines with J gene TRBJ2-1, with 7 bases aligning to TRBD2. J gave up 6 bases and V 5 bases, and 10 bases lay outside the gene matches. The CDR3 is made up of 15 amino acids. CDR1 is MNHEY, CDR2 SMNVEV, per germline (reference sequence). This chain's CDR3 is CASSPRAGRGNEQFF. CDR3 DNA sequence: TGTGCCAGCAGTCCCAGAGCGGGGAGGGGCAATGAGCAGTTCTTC.

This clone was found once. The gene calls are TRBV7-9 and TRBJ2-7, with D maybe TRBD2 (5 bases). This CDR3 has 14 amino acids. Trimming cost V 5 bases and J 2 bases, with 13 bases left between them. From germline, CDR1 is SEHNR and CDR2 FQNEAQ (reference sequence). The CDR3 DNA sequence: TGTGCCAGCAGCCCGGGGTACAGAACCTACGAGCAGTACTTC. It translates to CASSPGYRTYEQYF.

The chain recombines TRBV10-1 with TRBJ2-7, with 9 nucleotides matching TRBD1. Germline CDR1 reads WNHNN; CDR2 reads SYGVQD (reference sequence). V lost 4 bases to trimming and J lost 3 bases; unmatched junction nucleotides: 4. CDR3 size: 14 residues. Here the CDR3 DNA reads TGCGCCAGCAGTGCCGGGACAGGGCTCTACGAGCAGTACTTC. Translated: CASSAGTGLYEQYF.

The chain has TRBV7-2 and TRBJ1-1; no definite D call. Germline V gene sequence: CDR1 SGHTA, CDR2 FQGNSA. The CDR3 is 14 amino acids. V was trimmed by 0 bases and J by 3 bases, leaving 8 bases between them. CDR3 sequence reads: CASSLAFGDTEAFF. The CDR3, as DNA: TGTGCCAGCAGCTTAGCATTCGGGGACACTGAAGCTTTCTTT.

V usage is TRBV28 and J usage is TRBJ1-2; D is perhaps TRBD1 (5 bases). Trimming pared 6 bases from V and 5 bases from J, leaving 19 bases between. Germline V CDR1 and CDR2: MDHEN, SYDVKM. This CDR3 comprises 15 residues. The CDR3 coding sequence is TGTGCCAGCAGCCCACGGGGGACGGTTGTTTATGGCTACACCTTC. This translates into CASSPRGTVVYGYTF.